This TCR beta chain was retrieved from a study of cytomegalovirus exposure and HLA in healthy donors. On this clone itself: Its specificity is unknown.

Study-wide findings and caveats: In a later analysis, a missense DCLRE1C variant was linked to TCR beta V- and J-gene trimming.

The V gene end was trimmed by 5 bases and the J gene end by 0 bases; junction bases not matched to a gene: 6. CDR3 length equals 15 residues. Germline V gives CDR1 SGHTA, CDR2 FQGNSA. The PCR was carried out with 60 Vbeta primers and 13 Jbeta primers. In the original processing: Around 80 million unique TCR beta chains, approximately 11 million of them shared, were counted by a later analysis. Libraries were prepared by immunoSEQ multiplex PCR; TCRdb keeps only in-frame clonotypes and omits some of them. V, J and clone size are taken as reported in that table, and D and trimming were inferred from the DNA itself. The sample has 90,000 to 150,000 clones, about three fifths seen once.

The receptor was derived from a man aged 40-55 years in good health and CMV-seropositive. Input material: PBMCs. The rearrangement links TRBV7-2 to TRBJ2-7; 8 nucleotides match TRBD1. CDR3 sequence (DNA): TGTGCCAGCAGCCGCAGGGGGCTCAGCTCCTACGAGCAGTACTTC. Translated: CASSRRGLSSYEQYF.